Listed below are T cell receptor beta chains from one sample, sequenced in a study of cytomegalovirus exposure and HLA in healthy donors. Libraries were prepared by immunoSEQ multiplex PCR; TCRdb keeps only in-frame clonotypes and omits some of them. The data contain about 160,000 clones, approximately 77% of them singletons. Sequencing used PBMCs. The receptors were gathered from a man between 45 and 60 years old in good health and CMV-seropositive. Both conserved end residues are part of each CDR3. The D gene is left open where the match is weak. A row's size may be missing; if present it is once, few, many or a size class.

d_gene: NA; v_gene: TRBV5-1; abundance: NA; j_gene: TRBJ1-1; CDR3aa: CASSLDGAYMNTEAFF; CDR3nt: TGCGCCAGCAGCTTGGACGGTGCATATATGAACACTGAAGCTTTCTTT
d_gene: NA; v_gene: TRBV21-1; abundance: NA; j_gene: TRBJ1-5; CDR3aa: CASTYIGREGRQPQHF; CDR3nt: TGTGCCAGCACCTACATTGGCAGGGAAGGCCGTCAGCCCCAGCATTTT
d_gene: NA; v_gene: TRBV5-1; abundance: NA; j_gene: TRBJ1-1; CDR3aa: CASTDSTPMNTEAFF; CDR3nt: TGCGCCAGCACCGACTCGACCCCCATGAACACTGAAGCTTTCTTT
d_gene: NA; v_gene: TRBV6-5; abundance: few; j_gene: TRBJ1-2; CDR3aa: CASTPGQLSYGYTF; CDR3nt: TGTGCCAGCACCCCAGGACAGTTGAGCTATGGCTACACCTTC
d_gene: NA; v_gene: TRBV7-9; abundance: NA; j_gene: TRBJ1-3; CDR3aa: CASSFRGGSGNTIYF; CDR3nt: TGTGCCAGCAGCTTTCGGGGGGGCTCTGGAAACACCATATATTTT
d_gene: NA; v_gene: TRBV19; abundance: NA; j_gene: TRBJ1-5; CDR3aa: CASTRSEVQPQHF; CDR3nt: TGTGCCAGTACTAGGAGCGAAGTTCAGCCCCAGCATTTT
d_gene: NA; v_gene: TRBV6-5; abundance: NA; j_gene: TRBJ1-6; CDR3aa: CASSYSNAGLSLHF; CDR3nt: TGTGCCAGCAGTTACTCGAATGCCGGTTTATCCCTCCACTTT
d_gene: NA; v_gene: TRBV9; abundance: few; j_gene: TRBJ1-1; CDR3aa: CASSVVEYTEAFF; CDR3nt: TGTGCCAGCAGCGTAGTGGAGTACACTGAAGCTTTCTTT
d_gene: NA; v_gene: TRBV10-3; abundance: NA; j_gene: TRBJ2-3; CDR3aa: CAISDPLARRDTQYF; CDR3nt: TGTGCCATCAGTGACCCTCTCGCGCGGCGGGATACGCAGTATTTT
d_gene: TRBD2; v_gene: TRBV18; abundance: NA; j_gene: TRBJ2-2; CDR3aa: CASSQTSGSTGELFF; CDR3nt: TGTGCCAGCTCACAGACTAGCGGGAGCACCGGGGAGCTGTTTTTT
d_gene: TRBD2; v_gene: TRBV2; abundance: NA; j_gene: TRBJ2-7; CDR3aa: CASSEAVGLAGLYEQYF; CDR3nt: TGTGCCAGCAGTGAAGCGGTAGGACTAGCGGGACTCTACGAGCAGTACTTC
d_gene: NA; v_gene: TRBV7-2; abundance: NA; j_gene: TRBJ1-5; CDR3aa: CASSLDRAGDQPQHF; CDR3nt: TGTGCCAGCAGCTTAGATCGGGCGGGGGATCAGCCCCAGCATTTT
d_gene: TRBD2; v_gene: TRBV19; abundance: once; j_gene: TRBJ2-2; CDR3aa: CASSSGLAVTGELFF; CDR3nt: TGTGCCAGTAGTAGCGGACTAGCCGTCACCGGGGAGCTGTTTTTT
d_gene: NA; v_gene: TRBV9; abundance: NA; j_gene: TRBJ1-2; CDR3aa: CASSMNGGRGYTF; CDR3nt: TGTGCCAGCAGTATGAACGGGGGGCGAGGCTACACCTTC
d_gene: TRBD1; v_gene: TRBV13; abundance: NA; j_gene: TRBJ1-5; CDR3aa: CASSLGGTGPYNQPQHF; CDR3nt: TGTGCCAGCAGCTTAGGCGGGACAGGGCCCTACAATCAGCCCCAGCATTTT
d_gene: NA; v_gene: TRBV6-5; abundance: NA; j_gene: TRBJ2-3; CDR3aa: CASRASGTDTQYF; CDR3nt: TGTGCCAGCAGGGCTAGCGGCACAGATACGCAGTATTTT
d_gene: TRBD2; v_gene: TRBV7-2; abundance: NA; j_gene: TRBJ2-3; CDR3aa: CASSSSYRAGGDTQYF; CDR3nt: TGTGCCAGCAGCTCCTCCTACCGGGCGGGGGGGGATACGCAGTATTTT
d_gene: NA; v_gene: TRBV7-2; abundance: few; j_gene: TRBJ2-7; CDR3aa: CASSSAGGSYEQYF; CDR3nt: TGTGCCAGCAGCTCGGCCGGCGGCTCCTACGAGCAGTACTTC
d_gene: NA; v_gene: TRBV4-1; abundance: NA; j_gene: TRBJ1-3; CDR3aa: CASSPQPGQGLNTIYF; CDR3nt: TGCGCCAGCAGCCCCCAACCTGGGCAGGGGTTAAACACCATATATTTT
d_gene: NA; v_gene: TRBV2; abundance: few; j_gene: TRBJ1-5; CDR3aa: CASMLPAREGQPQHF; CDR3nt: TGTGCCAGCATGTTGCCGGCCAGGGAGGGACAGCCCCAGCATTTT
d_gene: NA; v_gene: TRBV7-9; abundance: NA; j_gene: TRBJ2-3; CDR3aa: CASSPRDFTDTQYF; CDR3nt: TGTGCCAGCAGCCCCAGGGATTTCACAGATACGCAGTATTTT
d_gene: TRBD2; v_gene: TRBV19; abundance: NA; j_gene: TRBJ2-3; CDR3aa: CASSQRTSGGTDTQYF; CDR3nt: TGTGCCAGTAGTCAGCGGACTAGCGGGGGAACAGATACGCAGTATTTT
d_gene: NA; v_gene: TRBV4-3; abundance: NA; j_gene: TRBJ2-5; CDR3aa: CASSPLPTGITETQYF; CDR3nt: TGCGCCAGCAGCCCCTTACCTACAGGGATCACAGAGACCCAGTACTTC
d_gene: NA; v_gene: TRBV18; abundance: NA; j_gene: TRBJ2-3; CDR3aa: CASSRTRDTQYF; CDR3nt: TGTGCCAGCTCCCGGACACGGGATACGCAGTATTTT
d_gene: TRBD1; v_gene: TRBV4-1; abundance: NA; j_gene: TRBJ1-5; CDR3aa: CASSQDTTGGNQPQHF; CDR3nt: TGCGCCAGCAGCCAGGACACGACAGGGGGCAATCAGCCCCAGCATTTT
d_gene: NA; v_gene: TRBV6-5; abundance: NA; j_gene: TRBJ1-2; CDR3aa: CASSYSGGSGYTF; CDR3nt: TGTGCCAGCAGTTACTCGGGGGGATCTGGCTACACCTTC
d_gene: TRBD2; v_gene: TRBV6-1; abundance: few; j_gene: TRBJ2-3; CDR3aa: CASSGGGITDTQYF; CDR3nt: TGTGCCAGTAGTGGGGGGGGAATCACAGATACGCAGTATTTT
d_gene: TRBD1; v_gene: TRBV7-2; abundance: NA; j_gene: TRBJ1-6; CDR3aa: CASSTRQGASPLHF; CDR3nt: TGTGCCAGCAGCACCAGACAGGGAGCTTCACCCCTCCACTTT
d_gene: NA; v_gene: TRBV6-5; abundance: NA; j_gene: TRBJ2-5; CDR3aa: CASSLGTTFQETQYF; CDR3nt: TGTGCCAGCAGTTTGGGGACAACCTTCCAAGAGACCCAGTACTTC
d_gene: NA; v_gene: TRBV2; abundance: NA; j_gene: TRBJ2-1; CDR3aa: CACPLGGGPYNEQFF; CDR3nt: TGTGCCTGCCCTCTTGGTGGAGGGCCATACAATGAGCAGTTCTTC
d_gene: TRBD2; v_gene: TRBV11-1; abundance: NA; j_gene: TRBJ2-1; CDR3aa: CASSLLISGGRNEQFF; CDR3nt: TGTGCCAGCAGCTTACTTATTTCGGGGGGGCGGAATGAGCAGTTCTTC